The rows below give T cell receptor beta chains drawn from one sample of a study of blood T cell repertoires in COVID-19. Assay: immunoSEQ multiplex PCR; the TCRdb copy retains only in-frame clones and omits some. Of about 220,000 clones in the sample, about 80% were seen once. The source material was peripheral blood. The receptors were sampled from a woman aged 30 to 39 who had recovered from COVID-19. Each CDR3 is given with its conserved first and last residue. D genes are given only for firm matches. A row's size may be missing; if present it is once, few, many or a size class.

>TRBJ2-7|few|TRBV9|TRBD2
TGTGCCAGCAGCCCGGGACTAACGGTCTACGAGCAGTACTTC
CASSPGLTVYEQYF
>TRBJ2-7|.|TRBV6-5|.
TGTGCCAGCAGCTCGGGACAACGGATATACGAGCAGTACTTC
CASSSGQRIYEQYF
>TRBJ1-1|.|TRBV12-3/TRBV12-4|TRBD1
TGTGCCAGCAGTCGGACAGGGGGCCCTGAAGCTTTCTTT
CASSRTGGPEAFF
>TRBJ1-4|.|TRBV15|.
TGTGCCACCAGCGGACCCGGGACACCGGTTGCAACTAATGAAAAACTGTTTTTT
CATSGPGTPVATNEKLFF
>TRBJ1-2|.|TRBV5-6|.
TGTGCCAGCAGCTTAACTGGGACTCGTCACGGCTACACCTTC
CASSLTGTRHGYTF
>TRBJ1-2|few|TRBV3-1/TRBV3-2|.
TGTGCCAGCAGCCAGGGTACAGGTGCCTATGGCTACACCTTC
CASSQGTGAYGYTF
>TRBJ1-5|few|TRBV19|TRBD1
TGTGCCAGTAGGCATACAGGGGCTAGCAATCAGCCCCAGCATTTT
CASRHTGASNQPQHF
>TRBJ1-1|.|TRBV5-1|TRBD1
TGCGCCAGCAGAAAGGGACAGGGGACCTTGAACACTGAAGCTTTCTTT
CASRKGQGTLNTEAFF
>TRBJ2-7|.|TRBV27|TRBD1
TGTGCCAGCAGTTTATCGCGGGACAGGGGGAGAGAGCAGTACTTC
CASSLSRDRGREQYF
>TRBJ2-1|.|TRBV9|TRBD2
TGTGCCAGCAGCGTAGGAGGGACTACCTACAATGAGCAGTTCTTC
CASSVGGTTYNEQFF
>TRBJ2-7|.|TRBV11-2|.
TGTGCCAGCAGCTTAGGTGCGGTAAGCTCCTACGAGCAGTACTTC
CASSLGAVSSYEQYF
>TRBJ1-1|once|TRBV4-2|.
TGTGCCAGCAGCCCGCCCGAAGGGGCTGGGAACACTGAAGCTTTCTTT
CASSPPEGAGNTEAFF
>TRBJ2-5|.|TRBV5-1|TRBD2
TGCGCCAGCAGCCGGGACCCTAGCGGGATACGCCAAGAGACCCAGTACTTC
CASSRDPSGIRQETQYF
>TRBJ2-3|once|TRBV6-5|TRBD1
TGTGCCAGCAGTTACTCGGGGACAGGGGGATCAGATACGCAGTATTTT
CASSYSGTGGSDTQYF
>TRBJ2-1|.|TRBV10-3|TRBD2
TGTGCCATCAGTGACAGAGTACTAGCGGGAGCAGACAATGAGCAGTTCTTC
CAISDRVLAGADNEQFF
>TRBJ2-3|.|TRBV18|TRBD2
TGTGCCAGCTCACCCGCCGGGACTAGCGGGTACACGCAGTATTTT
CASSPAGTSGYTQYF
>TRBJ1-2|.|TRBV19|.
TGTGCCAGTAGGGCCGGGACGGGAGCTAACTATGGCTACACCTTC
CASRAGTGANYGYTF
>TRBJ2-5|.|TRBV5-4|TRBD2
TGTGCCAGCAGCTTGGGATTCACTAGCGGGATGGGAGAGACCCAGTACTTC
CASSLGFTSGMGETQYF
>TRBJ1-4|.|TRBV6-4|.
TGTGCCAGCACCCCGGGCCGAGGAGGTGAAAAACTGTTTTTT
CASTPGRGGEKLFF
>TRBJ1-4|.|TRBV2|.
TGTGCCAGCTCCGCGGGACTCAAGGAAAAACTGTTTTTT
CASSAGLKEKLFF
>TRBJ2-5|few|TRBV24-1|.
TGTGCCACCAGTGATTTGTCCGGGGAAGAGACCCAGTACTTC
CATSDLSGEETQYF
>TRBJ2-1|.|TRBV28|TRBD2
TGTGCCAGCAGTTTAGGCGGGAGTCCACACAATGAGCAGTTCTTC
CASSLGGSPHNEQFF
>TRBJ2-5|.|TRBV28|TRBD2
TGTGCCAGCAGTTTCGTGGGGGGGAACCTCCAAGAGACCCAGTACTTC
CASSFVGGNLQETQYF
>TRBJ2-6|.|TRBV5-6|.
TGTGCCAGCAGCCCGCGGTTGGAGGGGATGAAGTCTGGGGCCAACGTCCTGACTTTC
CASSPRLEGMKSGANVLTF
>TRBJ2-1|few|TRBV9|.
TGTGCCAGCAGCGGGAGCTCCTACAATGAGCAGTTCTTC
CASSGSSYNEQFF
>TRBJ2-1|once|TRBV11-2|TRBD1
TGTGCCAGCAGCCCTGACAGGGATCACTACAATGAGCAGTTCTTC
CASSPDRDHYNEQFF
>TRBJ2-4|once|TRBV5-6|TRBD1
TGTGCCAGCAGCTATCTCACCGGGACAGTAGCCAAAAACATTCAGTACTTC
CASSYLTGTVAKNIQYF
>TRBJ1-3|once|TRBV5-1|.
TGCGCCAGCAGCTTGTGGGACTCCTCTGGAAACACCATATATTTT
CASSLWDSSGNTIYF
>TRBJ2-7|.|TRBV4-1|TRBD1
TGCGCCAGCAGCGTAAAGACGGGACAGATCTCCTACGAGCAGTACTTC
CASSVKTGQISYEQYF
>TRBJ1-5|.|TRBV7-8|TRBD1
TGTGCCAGCAGCATACGGGACAGGGGAAGAAGCAATCAGCCCCAGCATTTT
CASSIRDRGRSNQPQHF
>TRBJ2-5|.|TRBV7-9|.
TGTGCCAGCAGCTCCTCGGGGCAAGAGACCCAGTACTTC
CASSSSGQETQYF
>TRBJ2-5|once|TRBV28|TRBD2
TGTGCCAGCAGACCCGGGAATAGCGGGCAAGAGACCCAGTACTTC
CASRPGNSGQETQYF
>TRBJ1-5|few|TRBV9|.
TGTGCCAGCAGCACCAGCTACAGAAATCAGCCCCAGCATTTT
CASSTSYRNQPQHF
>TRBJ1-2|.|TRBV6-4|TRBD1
TGTGCCAGCAGTGGGGACAGGACCTCCTATGGCTACACCTTC
CASSGDRTSYGYTF
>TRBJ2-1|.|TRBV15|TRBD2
TGTGCCACCAGCAGAGAGGCGCTAGCGGGATCTGGGTACAATGAGCAGTTCTTC
CATSREALAGSGYNEQFF
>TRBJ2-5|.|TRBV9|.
TGTGCCAGCAGCGCCGATCCCTCGGGACAAGGCCAAGAGACCCAGTACTTC
CASSADPSGQGQETQYF
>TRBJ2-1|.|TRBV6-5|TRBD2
TGTGCCGCTCATAGGACTAGCGGGAGTAATGAGCAGTTCTTC
CAAHRTSGSNEQFF
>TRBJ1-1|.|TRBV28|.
TGTGCCAGCAGTTACCAGGGGAACACTGAAGCTTTCTTT
CASSYQGNTEAFF
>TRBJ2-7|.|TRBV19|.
TGTGCCAGTAGTATAGCAAGAGGGTACGAGCAGTACTTC
CASSIARGYEQYF
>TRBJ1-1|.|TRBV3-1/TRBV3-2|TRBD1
TGTGCCAGCAGCCAAGGGACAGGGCGGAACACTGAAGCTTTCTTT
CASSQGTGRNTEAFF
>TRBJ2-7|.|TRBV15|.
TGTGCCACCAGCATAACCCCCGGGAACGAGCAGTACTTC
CATSITPGNEQYF
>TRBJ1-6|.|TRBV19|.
TGTGCCAGTAGTAAACAGGGTCCGAATAATTCACCCCTCCACTTT
CASSKQGPNNSPLHF
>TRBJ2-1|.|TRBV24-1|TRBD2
TGTGCCACAACGGGAGGGCCGGGCAATGAGCAGTTCTTC
CATTGGPGNEQFF
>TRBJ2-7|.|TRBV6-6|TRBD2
TGTGCCAGCAGTGGCGGGACTACGTACGAGCAGTACTTC
CASSGGTTYEQYF
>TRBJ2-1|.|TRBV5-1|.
TGCGCCAGCAGCTTGGAAAGACAGTTGAGTGAGCAGTTCTTC
CASSLERQLSEQFF
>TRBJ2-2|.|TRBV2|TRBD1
TGTGCCAGCATAAGAGACAGGGCCACCGGGGAGCTGTTTTTT
CASIRDRATGELFF
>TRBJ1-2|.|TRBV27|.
TGTGCCAGCAGGCTATCAAAGGGGTTAGAGTATGGCTACACCTTC
CASRLSKGLEYGYTF
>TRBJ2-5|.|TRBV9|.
TGTGCCAGCAGCGTAGTTGGGGGGGCAACAGAGACCCAGTACTTC
CASSVVGGATETQYF
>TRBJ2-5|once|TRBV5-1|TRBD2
TGCGCCAGCAGCTTGGGGACTAGCGCCCAAGAGACCCAGTACTTC
CASSLGTSAQETQYF
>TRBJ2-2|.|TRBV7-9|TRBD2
TGTGCCAGCAGGCCGGGACTAGCAATAGGCGGGGAGCTGTTTTTT
CASRPGLAIGGELFF
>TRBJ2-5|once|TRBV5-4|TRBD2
TGTGCCAGCAGCTTGGGAAGCGGGGTAACCCAAGAGACCCAGTACTTC
CASSLGSGVTQETQYF
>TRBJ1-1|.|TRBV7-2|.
TGTGCCAGCAGCTTGGGGGGGTCTATTCGGGGAACCGCTGAAGCTTTCTTT
CASSLGGSIRGTAEAFF
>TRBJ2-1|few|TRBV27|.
TGTGCCAGCAGGATTTCCCCCACAGGGAGTAGTTACAATGAGCAGTTCTTC
CASRISPTGSSYNEQFF
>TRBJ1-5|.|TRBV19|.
TGTGCCAGTAGCCCCGGGTTACAGGGTTATAGCAATCAGCCCCAGCATTTT
CASSPGLQGYSNQPQHF
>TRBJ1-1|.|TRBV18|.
TGTGCCAGCTCACAGGACAGCCATCCGAACACTGAAGCTTTCTTT
CASSQDSHPNTEAFF